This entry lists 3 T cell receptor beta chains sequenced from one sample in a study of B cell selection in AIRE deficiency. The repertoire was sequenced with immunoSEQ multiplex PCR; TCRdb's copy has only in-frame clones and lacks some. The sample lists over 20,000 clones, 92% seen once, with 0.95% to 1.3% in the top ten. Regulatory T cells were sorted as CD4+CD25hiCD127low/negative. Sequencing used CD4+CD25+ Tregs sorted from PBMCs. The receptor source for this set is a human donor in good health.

The CDR3, as DNA: TGTGCCAGCACGCTTACGGCCGGGGGGTACGAGCAGTACTTC. It translates to CASTLTAGGYEQYF. The rearrangement uses TRBV2 and TRBJ2-7, with TRBD2 identical over 7 bases. The CDR3 loop spans 14 amino acids. V dropped 7 bases and J dropped 4; count of bases not matched to a gene: 10. Germline assignment: CDR1 SNHLY and CDR2 FYNNEI.

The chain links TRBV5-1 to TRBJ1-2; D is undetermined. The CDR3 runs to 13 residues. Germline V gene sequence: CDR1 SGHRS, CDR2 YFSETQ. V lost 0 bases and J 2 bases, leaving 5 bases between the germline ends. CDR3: CASSLVTNYGYTF. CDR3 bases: TGCGCCAGCAGCTTGGTTACAAACTATGGCTACACCTTC. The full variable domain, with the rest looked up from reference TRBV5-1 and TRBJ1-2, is KAGVTQTPRYLIKTRGQQVTLSCSPISGHRSVSWYQQTPGQGLQFLFEYFSETQRNKGNFPGRFSGRQFSNSRSEMNVSTLELGDSALYLCASSLVTNYGYTFGSGTRLTVV.

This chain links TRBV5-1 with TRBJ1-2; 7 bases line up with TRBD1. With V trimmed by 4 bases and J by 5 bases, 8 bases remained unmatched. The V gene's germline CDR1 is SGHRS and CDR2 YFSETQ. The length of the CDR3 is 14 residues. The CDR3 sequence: CASSGGDSPYGYTF. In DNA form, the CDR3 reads TGCGCCAGCAGCGGGGGGGACAGTCCTTATGGCTACACCTTC.